These 5 T cell receptor beta chains were all obtained from the same sample, sequenced in a study of T cell repertoires in cytomegalovirus infection. TCRdb re-called the reads through MiXCR, storing one row per CDR3 protein. This sample has fewer than 30,000 distinct CDR3 sequences; approximately 18% occur once, and the top ten carry approximately 81%. These receptors have no identified antigens. The material sequenced was CD8+ T cells from cultured PBMCs, taken from culture after CMV antigen stimulation. The source is a human donor in good health (CMV status not recorded). Some clones in this sample may be carry-over from other donors' samples.

The table lists this clonotype with a few counts. The chain couples TRBV6-2 or TRBV6-3 to TRBJ1-1; weak D call: TRBD1 (5 bases). Trimming cost V 0 bases and J 8 bases, with 13 bases left between them. From germline, CDR1 is MNHEY and CDR2 SVGEGT. CDR3 length equals 14 residues. The DNA for the CDR3 is TGTGCCAGCAGTTACTCCTGGGACGGTATCGAAGCTTTCTTT. This codes for CASSYSWDGIEAFF.

This clonotype has ten or more counts. V is TRBV6-5 and J is TRBJ1-5; TRBD1 might be the D (5 bases). In germline, CDR1 is MNHEY, CDR2 SVGAGI. CDR3 length equals 14 residues. Trimming shortened V by 6 bases and J by 7 bases, and 16 bases separated the two germline ends. This chain's CDR3 is CASRRTRGSQPQHF. CDR3 DNA sequence: TGTGCCAGCAGACGGACGCGGGGGTCCCAGCCCCAGCATTTT.

This clonotype was seen a handful of times. The chain couples TRBV6-2 or TRBV6-3 to TRBJ2-5, with TRBD2 matching 14 bases. The CDR3 sequence is 18 residues long. CDR1 is MNHEY, CDR2 SVGEGT, per germline. V trimming: 0 bases; J trimming: 5 bases; junction bases outside the gene matches: 8. CDR3 loop: CASSYSATSGRAGETQYF. The CDR3 nucleotides read TGTGCCAGCAGTTACTCAGCGACTAGCGGGAGGGCCGGGGAGACCCAGTACTTC.

In its sample, this clonotype was seen a few times. The chain uses TRBV7-9 and TRBJ1-6; D is unresolved. Germline V lookup: CDR1 SEHNR, CDR2 FQNEAQ (reference sequence). This CDR3 contains 13 residues. The V end was cut by 5 bases, the J end by 7 bases, with 9 bases between. The CDR3 loop reads CASSPEQNSPLHF. The CDR3, as DNA: TGTGCCAGCAGCCCAGAACAGAATTCACCCCTCCACTTT.

The gene calls are TRBV13 and TRBJ1-2, with 10 nucleotides matching TRBD1. From germline, CDR1 is PRHDT and CDR2 FYEKMQ (reference sequence). The CDR3 runs 13 residues. Losses at the gene ends were 5 bases for V and 7 bases for J; bases not matched to a gene: 4. The CDR3 bases are TGTGCCAGCAGCGAGACAGGGGGCACTGGCTACACCTTC. Encoded protein: CASSETGGTGYTF.